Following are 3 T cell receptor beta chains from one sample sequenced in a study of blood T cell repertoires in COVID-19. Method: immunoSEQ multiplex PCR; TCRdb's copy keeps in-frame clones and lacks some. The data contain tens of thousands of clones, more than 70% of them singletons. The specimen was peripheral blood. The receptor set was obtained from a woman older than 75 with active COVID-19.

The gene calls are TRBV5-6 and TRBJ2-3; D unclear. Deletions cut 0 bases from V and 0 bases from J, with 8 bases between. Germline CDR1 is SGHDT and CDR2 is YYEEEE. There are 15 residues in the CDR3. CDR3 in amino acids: CASSLDGGSTDTQYF. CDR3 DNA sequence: TGTGCCAGCAGCTTGGACGGCGGTAGCACAGATACGCAGTATTTT.

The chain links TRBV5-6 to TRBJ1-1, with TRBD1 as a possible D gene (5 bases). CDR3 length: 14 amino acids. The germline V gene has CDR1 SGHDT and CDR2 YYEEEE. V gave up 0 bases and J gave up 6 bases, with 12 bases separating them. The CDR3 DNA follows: TGTGCCAGCAGCTTGGTTGGGGCCAGGGCTGAAGCTTTCTTT. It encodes CASSLVGARAEAFF. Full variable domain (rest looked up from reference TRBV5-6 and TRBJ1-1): DAGVTQSPTHLIKTRGQQVTLRCSPKSGHDTVSWYQQALGQGPQFIFQYYEEEERQRGNFPDRFSGHQFPNYSSELNVNALLLGDSALYLCASSLVGARAEAFFGQGTRLTVV.

CDR3 bases: TGTGCCAGCTCCCCCGACGGGACTAGCGGCTTCTACGAGCAGTACTTC. Translating it yields CASSPDGTSGFYEQYF. The chain recombines TRBV7-9 with TRBJ2-7; 11 positions agree with TRBD2. Trimming cost V 8 bases and J 3 bases; bases outside gene matches: 12. CDR1 SEHNR and CDR2 FQNEAQ come from the germline V gene (reference sequence). The CDR3 spans 16 residues. Together with reference TRBV7-9 and TRBJ2-7, the CDR3 gives the full variable domain: DTGVSQNPRHKITKRGQNVTFRCDPISEHNRLYWYRQTLGQGPEFLTYFQNEAQLEKSRLLSDRFSAERPKGSFSTLEIQRTEQGDSAMYLCASSPDGTSGFYEQYFGPGTRLTVT.